This TCR beta chain is from a study of CD8 T cells in ankylosing spondylitis. This clonotype has only a few counts. Its antigen is still unknown. Study conclusions and caveats: Clones linked to disease were reported to show significant enrichment in matched ankylosing spondylitis synovial fluid. There were earlier reports of some motif variants in reactive arthritis synovial fluid and blood. What appeared characteristic of ankylosing spondylitis blood was a TCR beta motif of fewer than ten highly homologous variants.

TCR beta libraries were made by quantitative 5'-RACE with molecular barcodes. TCRdb ran MiXCR on the 5' RACE reads and lists one entry per CDR3 protein. In the table there are some 290,000 distinct CDR3 sequences, roughly 20% of which are singletons. Germline assignment: CDR1 MNHEY and CDR2 SMNVEV (reference sequence). CDR3 size: 15 residues. V lost 5 bases to trimming and J lost 4 bases; unmatched junction nucleotides: 3. The gene calls are TRBV27 and TRBJ2-7, with 15 positions matching TRBD2. Sequencing used blood, either unsorted or a sorted T cell fraction (not recorded which). This TCR was sampled from a male donor with ankylosing spondylitis or in good health (not recorded which). The CDR3 protein is CASSAGLAGGYEQYV. The DNA for the CDR3 is TGTGCCAGCAGTGCTGGACTAGCGGGAGGGTACGAGCAGTACGTC.